A selection of T cell receptor beta chains follows, all from one sample in a study of breast tumors, draining lymph nodes, adjacent tissues. One entry per CDR3 protein results from TCRdb running MiXCR on the multiplex PCR reads. The sample has 66,000 or so distinct CDR3 sequences, around 43% seen once. The sample taken for sequencing was breast tumor tissue. These receptors all stem from a female donor with breast cancer. Some clones in this sample may be carry-over from other donors' samples. The CDR3 runs from the conserved cysteine through the conserved F or W. D genes are given only for firm matches. Clone size is not always given. Where it is, it says once, few, many or a class for expanded clones.

TRBJ2-2 TRBD2 NA TRBV6-5 CASSYRLAGGPNRELFF TGTGCCAGCAGTTATAGGTTAGCGGGGGGGCCAAACCGGGAGCTGTTTTTT
TRBJ2-7 NA NA TRBV5-1 CASSLAGEHIWDYEQYF TGCGCCAGCAGCTTGGCGGGGGAACATATCTGGGACTACGAGCAGTACTTC
TRBJ1-1 NA few TRBV14 CASSHPLRGGYTEAFF TGTGCCAGCAGCCATCCCCTTCGTGGAGGATACACTGAAGCTTTCTTT
TRBJ2-1 NA many TRBV7-2 CASSLAEVGWVDEQFF TGTGCCAGCAGCTTAGCGGAAGTGGGGTGGGTCGATGAGCAGTTCTTC
TRBJ1-2 TRBD1 many TRBV19 CASSHPGGQGVYGYTF TGTGCCAGTAGCCACCCCGGGGGACAGGGGGTTTATGGCTACACCTTC
TRBJ2-7 TRBD1 many TRBV6-5 CASSPTGPVGEQYF TGTGCCAGCAGCCCGACAGGGCCAGTGGGCGAGCAGTACTTC
TRBJ1-2 NA many TRBV11-2 CASSFSSVNQGFGGGYTF TGTGCCAGCAGCTTCTCCAGTGTAAACCAGGGGTTCGGGGGTGGCTACACCTTC
TRBJ2-5 TRBD1 many TRBV12-3/TRBV12-4 CASSTGTGKETQYF TGTGCCAGCAGTACCGGGACAGGGAAAGAGACCCAGTACTTC
TRBJ2-5 TRBD1 many TRBV12-3/TRBV12-4 CASRAGTGGRETQYF TGTGCCAGCAGGGCAGGGACAGGGGGTAGAGAGACCCAGTACTTC
TRBJ2-7 TRBD2 NA TRBV12-5 CASSAGLAGVSYEQYF TGTGCCAGCAGTGCGGGACTAGCGGGGGTTTCGTACGAGCAGTACTTC
TRBJ2-7 TRBD1 many TRBV5-5 CASSYQGASSYEQYF TGTGCCAGCAGTTACCAGGGGGCGAGCTCCTACGAGCAGTACTTC
TRBJ1-2 NA NA TRBV20-1 CSASAGDYGYTF TGCAGTGCTAGCGCAGGTGACTATGGCTACACCTTC
TRBJ1-1 NA few TRBV12-3/TRBV12-4 CASSLNNRDTEAFF TGTGCCAGCAGTTTAAACAACAGGGACACTGAAGCTTTCTTT
TRBJ2-4 NA few TRBV6-5 CASSSGVGNIQYF TGTGCCAGCAGTTCCGGGGTGGGAAACATTCAGTACTTC
TRBJ1-1 NA NA TRBV28 CASSFMPRTEAFF TGTGCCAGCAGTTTCATGCCAAGGACTGAAGCTTTCTTT